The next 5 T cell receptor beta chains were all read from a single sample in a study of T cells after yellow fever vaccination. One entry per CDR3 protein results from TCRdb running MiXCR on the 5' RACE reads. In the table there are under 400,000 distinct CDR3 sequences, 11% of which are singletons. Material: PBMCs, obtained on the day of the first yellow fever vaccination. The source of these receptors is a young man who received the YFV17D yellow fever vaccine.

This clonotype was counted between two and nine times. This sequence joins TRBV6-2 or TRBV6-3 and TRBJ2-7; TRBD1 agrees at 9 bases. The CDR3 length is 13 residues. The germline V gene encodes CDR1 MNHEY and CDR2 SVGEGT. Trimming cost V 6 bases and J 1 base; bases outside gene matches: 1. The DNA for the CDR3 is TGTGCCAGCAGGACAGGGGGATCCTACGAGCAGTACGTC. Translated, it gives CASRTGGSYEQYV.

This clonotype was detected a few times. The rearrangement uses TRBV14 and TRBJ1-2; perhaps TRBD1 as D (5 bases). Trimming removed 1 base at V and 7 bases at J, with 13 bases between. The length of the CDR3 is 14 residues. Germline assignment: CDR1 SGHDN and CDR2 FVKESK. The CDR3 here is CASSQVIGGAGYTF. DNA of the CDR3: TGTGCCAGCAGCCAAGTAATAGGCGGGGCTGGCTACACCTTC.

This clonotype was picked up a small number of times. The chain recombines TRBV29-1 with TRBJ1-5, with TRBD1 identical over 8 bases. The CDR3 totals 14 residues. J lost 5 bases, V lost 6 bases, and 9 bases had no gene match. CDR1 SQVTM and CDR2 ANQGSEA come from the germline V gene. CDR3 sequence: CSVGQGNGDQPQHF. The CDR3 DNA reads TGCAGCGTCGGACAGGGCAACGGTGATCAGCCCCAGCATTTT.

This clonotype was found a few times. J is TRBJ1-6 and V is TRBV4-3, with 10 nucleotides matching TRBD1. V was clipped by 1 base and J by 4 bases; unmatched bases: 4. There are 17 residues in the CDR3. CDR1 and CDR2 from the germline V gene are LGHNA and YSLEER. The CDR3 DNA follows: TGCGCCAGCAGCCAAGGGACAGGGGGTCCTTATAATTCACCCCTCCACTTT. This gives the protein CASSQGTGGPYNSPLHF.

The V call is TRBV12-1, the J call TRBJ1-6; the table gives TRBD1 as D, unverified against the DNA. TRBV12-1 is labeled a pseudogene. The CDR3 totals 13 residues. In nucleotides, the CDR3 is TGTGCCAGCAGCCGACAGGGTCGGTCACCCCTCCACTTT. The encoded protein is CASSRQGRSPLHF.